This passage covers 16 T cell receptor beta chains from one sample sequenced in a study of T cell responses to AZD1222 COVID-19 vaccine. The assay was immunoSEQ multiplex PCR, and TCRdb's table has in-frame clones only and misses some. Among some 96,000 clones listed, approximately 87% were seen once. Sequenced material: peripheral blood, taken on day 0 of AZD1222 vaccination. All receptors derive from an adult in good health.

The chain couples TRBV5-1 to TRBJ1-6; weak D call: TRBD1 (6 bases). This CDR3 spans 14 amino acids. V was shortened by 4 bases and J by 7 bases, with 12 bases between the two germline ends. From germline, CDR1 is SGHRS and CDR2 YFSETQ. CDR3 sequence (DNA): TGCGCCAGCAGCCCCAGGGGTGGGAATTCACCCCTCCACTTT. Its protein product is CASSPRGGNSPLHF. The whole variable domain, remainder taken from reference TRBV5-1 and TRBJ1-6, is KAGVTQTPRYLIKTRGQQVTLSCSPISGHRSVSWYQQTPGQGLQFLFEYFSETQRNKGNFPGRFSGRQFSNSRSEMNVSTLELGDSALYLCASSPRGGNSPLHFGNGTRLTVT.

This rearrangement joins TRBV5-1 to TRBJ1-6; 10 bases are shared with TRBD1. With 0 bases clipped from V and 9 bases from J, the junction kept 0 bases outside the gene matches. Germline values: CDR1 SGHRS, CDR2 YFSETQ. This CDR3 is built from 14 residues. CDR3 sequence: CASSLGQGASPLHF. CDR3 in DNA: TGCGCCAGCAGCTTGGGACAGGGGGCTTCACCCCTCCACTTT.

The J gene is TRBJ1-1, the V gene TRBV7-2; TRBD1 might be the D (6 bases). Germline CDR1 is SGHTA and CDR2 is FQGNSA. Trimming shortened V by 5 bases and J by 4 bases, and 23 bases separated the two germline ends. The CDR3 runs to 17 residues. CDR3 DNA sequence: TGTGCCAGCAGCCCCCTCGGGACAAAATTGATGGGCACTGAAGCTTTCTTT. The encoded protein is CASSPLGTKLMGTEAFF. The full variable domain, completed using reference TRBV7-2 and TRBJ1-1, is GAGVSQSPSNKVTEKGKDVELRCDPISGHTALYWYRQSLGQGLEFLIYFQGNSAPDKSGLPSDRFSAERTGGSVSTLTIQRTQQEDSAVYLCASSPLGTKLMGTEAFFGQGTRLTVV.

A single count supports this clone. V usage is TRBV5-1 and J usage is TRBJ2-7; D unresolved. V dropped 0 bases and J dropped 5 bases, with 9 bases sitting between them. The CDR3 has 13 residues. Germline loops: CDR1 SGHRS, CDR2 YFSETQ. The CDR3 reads CASSLAGQDEQYF. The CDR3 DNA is TGCGCCAGCAGCTTGGCCGGGCAGGACGAGCAGTACTTC.

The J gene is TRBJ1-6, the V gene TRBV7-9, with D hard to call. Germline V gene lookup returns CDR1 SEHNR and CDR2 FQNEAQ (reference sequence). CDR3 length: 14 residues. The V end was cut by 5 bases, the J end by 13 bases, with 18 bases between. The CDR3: CASSPSTAASPLHF. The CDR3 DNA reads TGTGCCAGCAGCCCTTCGACGGCCGCTTCTCCCCTCCACTTT.

The CDR3 reads CASSYGSANTEAFF. CDR3 coding DNA: TGTGCCAGCAGTTACGGGTCCGCGAACACTGAAGCTTTCTTT. The chain is built from TRBV6-2 or TRBV6-3 and TRBJ1-1; D uncertain. Trimming removed 2 bases at V and 1 base at J, with 8 bases between. CDR3 length equals 14 residues. Germline assignment: CDR1 MNHEY and CDR2 SVGEGT.

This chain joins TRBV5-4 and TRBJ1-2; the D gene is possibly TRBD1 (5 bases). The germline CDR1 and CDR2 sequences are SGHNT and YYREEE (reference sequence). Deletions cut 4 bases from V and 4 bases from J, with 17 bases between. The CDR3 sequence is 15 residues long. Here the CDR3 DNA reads TGTGCCAGCAGCAGGTCGGGGGGTTTCGGCTATGGCTACACCTTC. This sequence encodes CASSRSGGFGYGYTF. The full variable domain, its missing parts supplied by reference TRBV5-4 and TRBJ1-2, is ETGVTQSPTHLIKTRGQQVTLRCSSQSGHNTVSWYQQALGQGPQFIFQYYREEENGRGNFPPRFSGLQFPNYSSELNVNALELDDSALYLCASSRSGGFGYGYTFGSGTRLTVV.

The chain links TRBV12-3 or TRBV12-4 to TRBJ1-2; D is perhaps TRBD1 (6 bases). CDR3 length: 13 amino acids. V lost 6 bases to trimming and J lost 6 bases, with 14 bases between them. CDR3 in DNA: TGTGCCAGCAGGGGCAGGGGAGTTCATGGCTACACCTTC. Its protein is CASRGRGVHGYTF.

The CDR3 coding sequence is TGTGCCACCAGTGACCACGGACAGCATGAAGCTTTCTTT. Its translation: CATSDHGQHEAFF. The J gene is TRBJ1-1, the V gene TRBV24-1; D is perhaps TRBD1 (6 bases). Germline V gene data show CDR1 as KGHDR and CDR2 as SFDVKD. Trimming took off 4 bases at V and 7 bases at J, with 12 bases between the two ends. The CDR3 sequence is 13 residues long.

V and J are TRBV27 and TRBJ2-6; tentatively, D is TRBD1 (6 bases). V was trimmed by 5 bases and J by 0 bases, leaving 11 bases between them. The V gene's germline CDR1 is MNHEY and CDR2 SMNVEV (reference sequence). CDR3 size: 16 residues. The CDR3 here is CASSPVDSSGANVLTF. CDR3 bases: TGTGCCAGCAGTCCCGTGGACAGCTCTGGGGCCAACGTCCTGACTTTC. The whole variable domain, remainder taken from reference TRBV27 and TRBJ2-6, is EAQVTQNPRYLITVTGKKLTVTCSQNMNHEYMSWYRQDPGLGLRQIYYSMNVEVTDKGDVPEGYKVSRKEKRNFPLILESPSPNQTSLYFCASSPVDSSGANVLTFGAGSRLTVL.

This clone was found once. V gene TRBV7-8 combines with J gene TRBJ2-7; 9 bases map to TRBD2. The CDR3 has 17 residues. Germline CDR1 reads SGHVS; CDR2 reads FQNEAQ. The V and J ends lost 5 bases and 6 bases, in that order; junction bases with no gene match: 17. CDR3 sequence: CASSPVGGRAFYAEQYF. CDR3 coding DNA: TGTGCCAGCAGCCCTGTGGGCGGGAGGGCCTTTTATGCCGAGCAGTACTTC. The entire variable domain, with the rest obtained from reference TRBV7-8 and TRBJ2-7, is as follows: GAGVSQSPRYKVAKRGQDVALRCDPISGHVSLFWYQQALGQGPEFLTYFQNEAQLDKSGLPSDRFFAERPEGSVSTLKIQRTQQEDSAVYLCASSPVGGRAFYAEQYFGPGTRLTVT.

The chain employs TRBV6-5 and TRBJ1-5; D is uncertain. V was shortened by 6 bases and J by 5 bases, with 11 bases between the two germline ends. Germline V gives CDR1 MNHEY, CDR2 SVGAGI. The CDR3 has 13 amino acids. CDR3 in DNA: TGTGCCAGCAGAGAGGGAAACGATCAGCCCCAGCATTTT. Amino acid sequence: CASREGNDQPQHF.

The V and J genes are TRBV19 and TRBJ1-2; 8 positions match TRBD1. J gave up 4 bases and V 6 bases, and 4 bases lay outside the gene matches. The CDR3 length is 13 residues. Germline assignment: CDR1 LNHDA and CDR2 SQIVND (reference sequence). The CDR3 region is CASRDRDGYGYTF. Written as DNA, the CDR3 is TGTGCCAGTAGGGACAGGGATGGCTATGGCTACACCTTC.

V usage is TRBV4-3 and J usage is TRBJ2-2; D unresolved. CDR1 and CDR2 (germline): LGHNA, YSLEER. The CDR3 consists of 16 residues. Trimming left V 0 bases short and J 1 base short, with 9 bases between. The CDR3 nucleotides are TGCGCCAGCAGCCAAGATATACAGTGGAACACCGGGGAGCTGTTTTTT. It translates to CASSQDIQWNTGELFF.

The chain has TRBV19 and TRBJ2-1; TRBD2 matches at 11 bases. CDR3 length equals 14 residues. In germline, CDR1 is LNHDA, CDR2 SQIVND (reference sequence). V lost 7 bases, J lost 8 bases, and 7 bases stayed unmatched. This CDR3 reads CASKVAGGLDEQFF. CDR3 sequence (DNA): TGTGCCAGTAAAGTAGCGGGGGGGTTAGATGAGCAGTTCTTC.

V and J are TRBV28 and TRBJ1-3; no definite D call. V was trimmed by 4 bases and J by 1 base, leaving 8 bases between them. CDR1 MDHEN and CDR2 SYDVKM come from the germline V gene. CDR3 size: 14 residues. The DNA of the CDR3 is TGTGCCAGCAGTTGGGAGAATTCTGGAAACACCATATATTTT. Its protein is CASSWENSGNTIYF.